This is a list of T cell receptor beta chains from one sample in a study of CD8 T cells in ankylosing spondylitis. TCRdb redid the calling of the 5' RACE reads with MiXCR, one entry per CDR3 protein. The sample records about 360,000 distinct CDR3 sequences, 20% to 25% being singletons. Sequenced sample: blood, either unsorted or a sorted T cell fraction (not recorded which). Receptors originate from a male donor with ankylosing spondylitis or in good health (not recorded which). Both conserved end residues are part of each CDR3. A D gene is named only where the DNA matches it firmly. Size is omitted from some rows. Given values are once, few, many or a class for expanded clones.

v_gene	j_gene	abundance	d_gene	CDR3aa	CDR3nt
TRBV4-2	TRBJ2-1	NA	NA	CASTPMSSDEQFF	TGTGCCAGCACCCCAATGAGTTCGGATGAGCAGTTCTTC
TRBV2	TRBJ2-2	many	NA	CASSKNTGELFF	TGTGCCAGCAGCAAAAATACCGGGGAGCTGTTTTTT
TRBV27	TRBJ2-3	NA	TRBD2	CASKMWAGGQDTQYF	TGTGCCAGCAAGATGTGGGCGGGGGGGCAAGATACGCAGTATTTT
TRBV7-2	TRBJ2-5	few	TRBD2	CASSSYGLAEETQYF	TGTGCCAGCAGCTCTTATGGACTAGCAGAAGAGACCCAGTACTTC
TRBV27	TRBJ2-1	NA	TRBD2	CASSRTSGGLNEQFF	TGTGCCAGCAGTCGGACTAGCGGGGGCCTAAATGAGCAGTTCTTC
TRBV27	TRBJ2-1	NA	NA	CASSQADRPNEQFF	TGTGCCAGCAGTCAGGCCGACCGGCCCAATGAGCAGTTCTTC
TRBV27	TRBJ1-2	few	NA	CASSLLDTNYGYTF	TGTGCCAGCAGTTTACTTGACACTAACTATGGCTACACCTTC
TRBV10-3	TRBJ2-1	NA	TRBD1	CAGNGTGYRLARYNEQFF	TGTGCCGGGAACGGGACAGGGTATAGGCTAGCCCGCTACAATGAGCAGTTCTTC
TRBV11-2	TRBJ2-3	few	NA	CASSHVVRATDTQYF	TGTGCCAGCAGCCACGTGGTCCGGGCCACAGATACGCAGTATTTT
TRBV20-1	TRBJ2-7	few	NA	CSARARNLGYEQYF	TGCAGTGCTAGAGCACGAAACCTGGGTTACGAGCAGTACTTC
TRBV12-3/TRBV12-4	TRBJ2-7	NA	TRBD1	CASSLSDRGAYEQYF	TGTGCCAGCAGTTTATCAGACAGGGGAGCCTACGAGCAGTACTTC
TRBV28	TRBJ2-1	NA	NA	CASSPTAVGIFLGNEQFF	TGTGCCAGCAGTCCAACCGCCGTAGGGATCTTTCTGGGCAATGAGCAGTTCTTC
TRBV12-3/TRBV12-4	TRBJ2-5	few	TRBD1	CASSLYRGREETQYF	TGTGCCAGCAGTTTGTACAGGGGAAGGGAAGAGACCCAGTACTTC
TRBV12-3/TRBV12-4	TRBJ2-5	few	NA	CASSFLVEGPTQYF	TGTGCCAGCAGTTTTCTGGTCGAGGGCCCCACCCAGTACTTC
TRBV11-2	TRBJ2-3	NA	TRBD2	CASSKGLAGGDTQYF	TGTGCCAGCAGCAAGGGACTAGCGGGTGGAGATACGCAGTATTTT
TRBV6-5	TRBJ1-5	few	NA	CASSYDSNQPQHF	TGTGCCAGCAGTTATGACTCTAATCAGCCCCAGCATTTT
TRBV19	TRBJ2-3	NA	NA	CASRGEGGVQTLSTDTQYF	TGTGCCAGCCGAGGAGAGGGGGGTGTACAGACACTAAGCACAGATACGCAGTATTTT
TRBV4-1	TRBJ2-5	few	NA	CASSPHYPRRMYQETQYF	TGCGCCAGCAGCCCGCACTATCCCCGACGGATGTACCAAGAGACCCAGTACTTC
TRBV2	TRBJ2-3	NA	TRBD2	CASASGPSSTDTQYF	TGTGCCAGCGCTAGCGGACCCTCTAGCACAGATACGCAGTATTTT
TRBV5-6	TRBJ2-5	many	NA	CASNGEGLKETQYF	TGTGCCAGCAATGGAGAGGGGCTAAAAGAGACCCAGTACTTC
TRBV10-3	TRBJ2-1	few	NA	CAISESQGGNEQFF	TGTGCCATCAGTGAGTCCCAGGGGGGGAATGAGCAGTTCTTC
TRBV28	TRBJ2-3	NA	NA	CASSSPIESTDTQYF	TGTGCCAGCAGTTCGCCGATTGAGAGCACAGATACGCAGTATTTT
TRBV7-9	TRBJ2-5	many	TRBD1	CASIGTDQETQYF	TGTGCCAGCATCGGGACAGACCAAGAGACCCAGTACTTC
TRBV12-3/TRBV12-4	TRBJ1-1	NA	NA	CASSLEPVQTGTEAFF	TGTGCCAGCAGTTTGGAACCGGTACAGACAGGCACTGAAGCTTTCTTT
TRBV4-1	TRBJ2-2	few	NA	CASSLFGTSPDTGELFF	TGCGCCAGCAGCCTCTTCGGGACTTCACCAGACACCGGGGAGCTGTTTTTT
TRBV20-1	TRBJ1-2	NA	NA	CSARDHSNYGYTF	TGCAGTGCTAGAGATCACAGCAACTATGGCTACACCTTC
TRBV7-8	TRBJ2-7	once	TRBD1	CASSSRQGTSYEQYF	TGTGCCAGCAGCTCGAGACAGGGCACCTCCTACGAGCAGTACTTC
TRBV6-4	TRBJ2-3	few	TRBD2	CASMSPLSWTSGGGMLTDTQYF	TGTGCCAGCATGTCCCCACTTTCATGGACTAGCGGGGGGGGAATGTTGACAGATACGCAGTATTTT
TRBV11-2	TRBJ1-1	NA	TRBD1	CASSLDTGQLNTEAFF	TGTGCCAGCAGCTTAGACACGGGACAGCTGAACACTGAAGCTTTCTTT
TRBV3-1	TRBJ2-7	NA	NA	CASSHANAGNTYEQYF	TGTGCCAGCAGCCATGCTAACGCAGGGAATACCTACGAGCAGTACTTC
TRBV5-1	TRBJ2-2	NA	TRBD2	CASSGDVSGPGELFF	TGCGCCAGCAGCGGGGATGTTAGCGGGCCCGGGGAGCTGTTTTTT
TRBV12-3/TRBV12-4	TRBJ1-1	NA	NA	CASSFEERIAEAFF	TGTGCCAGCAGTTTCGAGGAAAGGATAGCTGAAGCTTTCTTT
TRBV29-1	TRBJ2-5	few	NA	CSVEVAAGVVETQYF	TGCAGCGTTGAAGTCGCGGCAGGGGTAGTAGAGACCCAGTACTTC
TRBV29-1	TRBJ2-7	NA	TRBD1	CSAAGQDSSYEQYF	TGCAGCGCCGCGGGACAGGATAGCTCCTACGAGCAGTACTTC
TRBV5-6	TRBJ2-3	NA	NA	CASSLRLDSLEDTQYF	TGTGCCAGCAGCTTGAGACTGGACAGCCTGGAAGATACGCAGTATTTT
TRBV12-3/TRBV12-4	TRBJ2-2	once	NA	CASSPGQITGELFF	TGTGCCAGCAGTCCCGGACAGATCACCGGGGAGCTGTTTTTT
TRBV29-1	TRBJ2-1	few	TRBD2	CSVEDSGGASAEQFF	TGCAGCGTTGAAGATTCGGGGGGGGCCTCGGCTGAGCAGTTCTTC
TRBV30	TRBJ2-1	NA	TRBD1	CAWSRDSSSYNEQFF	TGTGCCTGGAGCCGGGACAGTAGCTCCTACAATGAGCAGTTCTTC
TRBV24-1	TRBJ2-1	few	NA	CATSDRTGLNLNEQFF	TGTGCCACCAGTGACCGGACCGGGTTGAACCTCAATGAGCAGTTCTTC
TRBV29-1	TRBJ2-1	once	TRBD2	CSGTSGGATEQFF	TGCAGCGGGACTAGCGGGGGGGCCACTGAGCAGTTCTTC
TRBV5-1	TRBJ2-7	NA	TRBD2	CASSWTSGASSYEQYF	TGCGCCAGCAGCTGGACTAGCGGGGCGAGCTCCTACGAGCAGTACTTC
TRBV5-6	TRBJ2-3	few	TRBD1	CASSPDRDTDTQYF	TGTGCCAGCAGCCCGGACAGGGACACAGATACGCAGTATTTT
TRBV12-3/TRBV12-4	TRBJ2-1	NA	NA	CASSAGTPYNEQFF	TGTGCCAGCAGTGCCGGGACTCCCTACAATGAGCAGTTCTTC
TRBV7-9	TRBJ2-1	NA	NA	CASSLRGQADEQFF	TGTGCCAGCAGCTTAAGGGGCCAGGCAGATGAGCAGTTCTTC
TRBV6-1	TRBJ2-2	NA	TRBD1	CASRAGQGMTGELFF	TGTGCCAGCCGAGCGGGACAGGGAATGACCGGGGAGCTGTTTTTT
TRBV3-1	TRBJ2-2	few	NA	CASSHPETGELFF	TGTGCCAGCAGCCACCCCGAGACCGGGGAGCTGTTTTTT
TRBV27	TRBJ2-7	NA	NA	CASSFSDSSYEQYF	TGTGCCAGCAGTTTTAGTGACAGCTCCTACGAGCAGTACTTC
TRBV12-3/TRBV12-4	TRBJ2-1	many	NA	CASSLEGGHNEQFF	TGTGCCAGCAGTTTGGAAGGGGGGCACAATGAGCAGTTCTTC
TRBV27	TRBJ2-7	NA	TRBD1	CASSFGDRGHEQYF	TGTGCCAGCAGTTTTGGGGACAGGGGTCACGAGCAGTACTTC
TRBV15	TRBJ2-1	NA	NA	CATSRFGPGGDEQFF	TGTGCCACCAGCAGATTCGGCCCCGGAGGCGATGAGCAGTTCTTC
TRBV12-3/TRBV12-4	TRBJ2-7	NA	TRBD1	CASRSPGTAIYEQYF	TGTGCCAGCAGGTCCCCCGGGACAGCCATTTACGAGCAGTACTTC
TRBV12-3/TRBV12-4	TRBJ2-2	NA	NA	CASNRPGANTGELFF	TGTGCCAGCAACCGTCCCGGGGCGAACACCGGGGAGCTGTTTTTT